This T cell receptor (beta chain) was recovered during a study of T cell responses to AZD1222 COVID-19 vaccine. Points from the study as a whole: Repertoires were sampled only after the peak T cell response. Across the whole spike, CD4 TCRs peaked at regions 160-218 and 743-854.

Details on this clone: Its target is unknown.

CDR3 length: 14 amino acids. CDR1 is SGHRS and CDR2 is YFSETQ in the germline V gene. V lost 3 bases to trimming and J lost 0 bases, with 9 bases between them. Assay: immunoSEQ multiplex PCR; the TCRdb copy retains only in-frame clones and omits some. Here the sample spans approximately 110,000 clones, 80% to 85% being singletons. The chain joins TRBV5-1 to TRBJ1-1, with D unresolved. This TCR derives from an adult in good health. This sample comprised peripheral blood, obtained on day 0 of AZD1222 vaccination. The CDR3: CASSSRALNTEAFF. The CDR3 DNA reads TGCGCCAGCAGCTCACGGGCCCTGAACACTGAAGCTTTCTTT.